Below, 5 T cell receptor beta chains from the same sample are listed, as sequenced in a study of T cells expressing NK-cell markers. Each CDR3 protein gets one entry in TCRdb, which reprocessed the 5' RACE reads and gives no DNA. The table lists under 600,000 distinct CDR3 sequences. Material: blood T cells: a sorted CD56 or NKG2C T cell subset, CD4+ or CD8+ T cells, or bulk PBMC T cells (not recorded which). The source of these receptors is a woman aged 50 to 65 in good health.

The chain joins TRBV6-1 to TRBJ2-3; TCRdb outputs TRBD2, but without DNA this stays unchecked. CDR1 and CDR2 (germline): MNHNS, SASEGT. The CDR3 extends over 14 amino acids. CDR3: CASMGGVYTDTQYF.

This chain uses TRBV4-1 with TRBJ2-1; checking the TCRdb D call of TRBD2 is not possible without DNA. CDR3 size: 16 residues. CDR1 and CDR2 (germline): MGHRA, YSYEKL. This chain's CDR3 is CASSQGRLESNNEQFF.

The rearrangement links TRBV12-3 or TRBV12-4 to TRBJ1-4; TCRdb indicates TRBD1, and absent DNA this call remains unverified. The CDR3 is 13 amino acids. The CDR3 here is CASSLLRGEKLFF.

The J gene is TRBJ1-1, the V gene TRBV12-3 or TRBV12-4; absent DNA, TCRdb's TRBD1 call cannot be checked. CDR3 length: 13 amino acids. The CDR3: CASSLEAGIGAFF.

The rearrangement uses TRBV27 and TRBJ2-7; the TRBD1 assignment by TCRdb is unverifiable without DNA. The CDR3 totals 16 residues. CDR1 and CDR2 from the germline V gene are MNHEY and SMNVEV (reference sequence). The CDR3 protein is CASSLSTPGSLNEQYF.